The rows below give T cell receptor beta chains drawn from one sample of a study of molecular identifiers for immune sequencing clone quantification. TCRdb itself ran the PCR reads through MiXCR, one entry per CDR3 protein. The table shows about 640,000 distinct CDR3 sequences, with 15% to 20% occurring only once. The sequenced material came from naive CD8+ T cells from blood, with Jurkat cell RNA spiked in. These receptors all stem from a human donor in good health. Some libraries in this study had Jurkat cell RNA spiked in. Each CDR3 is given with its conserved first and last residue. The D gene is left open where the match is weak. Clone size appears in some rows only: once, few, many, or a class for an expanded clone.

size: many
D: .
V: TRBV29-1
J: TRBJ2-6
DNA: TGCAGCGTTCTATCGAGAGGTGAAAGCTCTGGGGCCAACGTCCTGACTTTC
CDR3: CSVLSRGESSGANVLTF

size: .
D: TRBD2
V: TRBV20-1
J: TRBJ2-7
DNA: TGCAGTGCCTTTTACCTCGGGACTAGCCAGAAACTCTCCTACGAGCAGTACTTC
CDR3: CSAFYLGTSQKLSYEQYF

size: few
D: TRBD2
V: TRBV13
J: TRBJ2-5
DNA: TGTGCCAGCAGCTTATCCTGGCGGGGGGGGGACCAAGAGACCCAGTACTTC
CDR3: CASSLSWRGGDQETQYF

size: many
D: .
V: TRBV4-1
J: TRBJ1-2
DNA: TGCGCCAGCAGCCAACCGGGATGGGGGGCTGGGGGCTACACCTTC
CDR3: CASSQPGWGAGGYTF

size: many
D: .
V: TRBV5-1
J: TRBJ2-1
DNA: TGCGCCAGCAGCTTGGGTGTGGGTACCTACAATGAGCAGTTCTTC
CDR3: CASSLGVGTYNEQFF

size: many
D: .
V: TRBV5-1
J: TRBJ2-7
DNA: TGCGCCAGCAGCTTGGGGGCCTACCACGAGCAGTACTTC
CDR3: CASSLGAYHEQYF

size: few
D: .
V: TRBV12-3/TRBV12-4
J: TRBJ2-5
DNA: TGTGCCAGCAGTAGCGGAAGAAAGGAGACCCAGTACTTC
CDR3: CASSSGRKETQYF

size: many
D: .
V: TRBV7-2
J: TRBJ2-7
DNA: TGTGCCAGCAGCCTCAGAGTGGTCTACGAGCAGTACTTC
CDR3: CASSLRVVYEQYF

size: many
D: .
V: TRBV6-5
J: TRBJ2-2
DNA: TGTGCCAGCAGTTACGGGGCGCAGGCCGGGGAGCTGTTTTTT
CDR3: CASSYGAQAGELFF

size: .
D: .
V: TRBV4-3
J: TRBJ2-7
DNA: TGCGCCAGCAGCCAAGATCGAGACAAGGGCTACGAGCAGTACTTC
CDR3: CASSQDRDKGYEQYF

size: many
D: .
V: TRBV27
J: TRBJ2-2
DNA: TGTGCCAGCAGTTTAGCAGGGGCCCTAGCCACCGGGGAGCTGTTTTTT
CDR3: CASSLAGALATGELFF

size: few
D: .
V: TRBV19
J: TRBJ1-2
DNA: TGTGCCAGTAGTGCCCCCCAGGGTTACTATGGCTACACCTTC
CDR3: CASSAPQGYYGYTF

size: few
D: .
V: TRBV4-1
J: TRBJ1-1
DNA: TGCGCCAGCAGCCAAGAGAAAGGGGGAGGGGACACTGAAGCTTTCTTT
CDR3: CASSQEKGGGDTEAFF

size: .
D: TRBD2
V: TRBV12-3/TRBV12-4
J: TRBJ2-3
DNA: TGTGCCAGCAGTTTACCAGGGACTAGCGGGGGGCCTAGCACAGATACGCAGTATTTT
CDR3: CASSLPGTSGGPSTDTQYF

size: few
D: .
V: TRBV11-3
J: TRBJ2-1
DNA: TGTGCCAGCAGCCCCAGGGGGGTGTCCTACAATGAGCAGTTCTTC
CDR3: CASSPRGVSYNEQFF

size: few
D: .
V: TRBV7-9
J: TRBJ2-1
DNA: TGTGCCAGCAGCTTAGCGCCCCTCCACCCACGGGGGCTCTCCTACAATGAGCAGTTCTTC
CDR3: CASSLAPLHPRGLSYNEQFF

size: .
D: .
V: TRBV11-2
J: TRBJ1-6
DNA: TGTGCCAGCAGCTTAGTATCAGGGTCTCGTTCACCCCTCCACTTT
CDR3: CASSLVSGSRSPLHF

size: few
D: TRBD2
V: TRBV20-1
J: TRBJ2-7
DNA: TGCAGTGCTAGAGCACTAGCGGGGGGGTTGTCGGACGAGCAGTACTTC
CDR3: CSARALAGGLSDEQYF

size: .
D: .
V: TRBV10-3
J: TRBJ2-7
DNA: TGTGCCATCAGTGAGGAGGGGGGCAGGTACGAGCAGTACTTC
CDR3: CAISEEGGRYEQYF

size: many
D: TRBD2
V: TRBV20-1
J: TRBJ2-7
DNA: TGCAGTGCCCAGCGGGAGGCCGTCTCCTACGAGCAGTACTTC
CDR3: CSAQREAVSYEQYF

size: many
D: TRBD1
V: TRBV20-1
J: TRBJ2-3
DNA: TGCAGTGCTAGAGACCGGACAGGATTAGATACGCAGTATTTT
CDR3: CSARDRTGLDTQYF

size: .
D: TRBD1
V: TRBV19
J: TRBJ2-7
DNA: TGTGCCAGTAGTATGTCTGACAGGGCGGAGGAGCAGTACTTC
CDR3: CASSMSDRAEEQYF

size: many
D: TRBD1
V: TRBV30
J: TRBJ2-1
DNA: TGTGCCTGGAGTGTAAGGGACAGGGGGCCCTACAATGAGCAGTTCTTC
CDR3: CAWSVRDRGPYNEQFF

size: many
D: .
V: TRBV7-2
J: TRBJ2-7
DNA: TGTGCCAGCACCATCGGTGCCGGCTCCTACGAGCAGTACTTC
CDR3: CASTIGAGSYEQYF

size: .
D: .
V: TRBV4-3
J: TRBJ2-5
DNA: TGCGCCAGCGGCCAAGATCGAACAGGGTGGCTGGAGACCCAGTACTTC
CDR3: CASGQDRTGWLETQYF

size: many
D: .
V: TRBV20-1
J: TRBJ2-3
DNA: TGCAGTGCTCCGTTTTGGGCGGGAAGCACAGATACGCAGTATTTT
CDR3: CSAPFWAGSTDTQYF

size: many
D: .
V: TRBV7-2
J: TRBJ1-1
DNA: TGTGCCAGCAGCTTTGACTTGAACACTGAAGCTTTCTTT
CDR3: CASSFDLNTEAFF

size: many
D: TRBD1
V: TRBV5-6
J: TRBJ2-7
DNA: TGTGCCAGCAGCTCAGACAGGGATTCCGCCCTCTACGAGCAGTACTTC
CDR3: CASSSDRDSALYEQYF

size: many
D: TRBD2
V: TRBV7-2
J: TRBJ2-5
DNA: TGTGCCAGCAGCACCGGACTAGCAGAGACCCAGTACTTC
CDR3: CASSTGLAETQYF

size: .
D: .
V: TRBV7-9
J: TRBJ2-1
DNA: TGTGCCAGCAGAACGCTTCTAGGCAATGAGCAGTTCTTC
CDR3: CASRTLLGNEQFF

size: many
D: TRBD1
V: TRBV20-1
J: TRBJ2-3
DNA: TGCAGTGCTAGAGACGAGACAGGGGGCACAGATACGCAGTATTTT
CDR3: CSARDETGGTDTQYF

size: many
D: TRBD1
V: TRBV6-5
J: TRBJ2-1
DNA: TGTGCCAGCAGTTACGTGGGACAGGGCAATGAGCAGTTCTTC
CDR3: CASSYVGQGNEQFF

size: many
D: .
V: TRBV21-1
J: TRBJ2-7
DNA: TGTGCCAGCAGCAAAGTGAAACAGGGGAAATCCTACGAGCAGTACTTC
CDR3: CASSKVKQGKSYEQYF

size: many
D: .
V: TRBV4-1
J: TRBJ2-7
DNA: TGCGCCAGCAGCCGGAGTGGGGAATCCTACGAGCAGTACTTC
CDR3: CASSRSGESYEQYF

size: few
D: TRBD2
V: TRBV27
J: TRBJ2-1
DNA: TGTGCCAGCAGTTTAGGGTTCGGCGGGAGGGCGGGGAATGAGCAGTTCTTC
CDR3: CASSLGFGGRAGNEQFF

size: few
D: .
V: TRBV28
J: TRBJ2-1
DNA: TGTGCCAGCAGTTTCCGGGGTTACTCCTACAATGAGCAGTTCTTC
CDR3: CASSFRGYSYNEQFF

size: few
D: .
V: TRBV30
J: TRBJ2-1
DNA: TGTGCCTTCACGAGGAGAAGCTCCTACAATGAGCAGTTCTTC
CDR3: CAFTRRSSYNEQFF

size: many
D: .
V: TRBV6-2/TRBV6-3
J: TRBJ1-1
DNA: TGTGCCAGCAGTTACTTTACAGGGATTGAAGCTTTCTTT
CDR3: CASSYFTGIEAFF

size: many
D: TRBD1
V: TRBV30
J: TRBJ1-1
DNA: TGTGCCTGGGAAAGGACAGGGTTAGGGACTGAAGCTTTCTTT
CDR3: CAWERTGLGTEAFF

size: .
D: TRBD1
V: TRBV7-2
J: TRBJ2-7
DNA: TGTGCCAGCAACCAACGTGACAGGGGGTCCTGGGGCTCCTACGAGCAGTACTTC
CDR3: CASNQRDRGSWGSYEQYF

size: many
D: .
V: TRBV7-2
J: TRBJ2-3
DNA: TGTGCCAGCAGCTTAGCGTTCGGAGGGGGAGATACGCAGTATTTT
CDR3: CASSLAFGGGDTQYF

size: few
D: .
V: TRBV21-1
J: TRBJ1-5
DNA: TGTGCCAGCAGCAAATCAGGCAGGGACAGGGGGCCCCGCGCGATGAGCAATCAGCCCCAGCATTTT
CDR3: CASSKSGRDRGPRAMSNQPQHF

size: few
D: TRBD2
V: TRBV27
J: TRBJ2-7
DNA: TGTGCCAGCAGTCCCTTAGGGACTAGCGGGAGTGTCGACGAGCAGTACTTC
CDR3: CASSPLGTSGSVDEQYF

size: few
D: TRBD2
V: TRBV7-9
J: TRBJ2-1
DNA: TGTGCCAGCAGCTCCAACTCGGGGGGGCGCCCCTACAATGAGCAGTTCTTC
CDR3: CASSSNSGGRPYNEQFF

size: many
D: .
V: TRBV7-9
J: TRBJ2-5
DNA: TGTGCCAGCAACGATAGAGAGACCCAGTACTTC
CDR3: CASNDRETQYF

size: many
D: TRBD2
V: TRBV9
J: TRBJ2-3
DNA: TGTGCCAGCAGCGCCGCCGGGACTAGCGGGGCCTCACAGTATTTT
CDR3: CASSAAGTSGASQYF

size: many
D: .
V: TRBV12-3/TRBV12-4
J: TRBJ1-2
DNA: TGTGCCAGCAGCTCTGGGCCCGGGACCCAAACTAACTATGGCTACACCTTC
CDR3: CASSSGPGTQTNYGYTF

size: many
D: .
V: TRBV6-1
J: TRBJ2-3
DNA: TGTGCCAGCAGTGAAGCGCCGGGACAAAAAAAAGGGGCAGATACGCAGTATTTT
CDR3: CASSEAPGQKKGADTQYF

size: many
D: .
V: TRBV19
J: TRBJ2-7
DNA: TGTGCCAGTAGTATGGTAGGGGCCACCTACGAGCAGTACTTC
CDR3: CASSMVGATYEQYF

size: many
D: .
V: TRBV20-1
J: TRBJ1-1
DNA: TGCAGCACGAAAGACAGCTACACTGAAGCTTTCTTT
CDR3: CSTKDSYTEAFF